A selection of T cell receptor beta chains follows, all from one sample in a study of blood T cell repertoires in COVID-19. Sequencing was performed with immunoSEQ multiplex PCR; in TCRdb, only in-frame clones are kept and a portion is missing. The sample consists of around 140,000 clones, roughly 90% of them appearing once. Sequencing used peripheral blood. These TCRs come from a human donor with COVID-19, enrolled during active disease. The donor label of this sample is uncertain. Each CDR3 is given with its conserved first and last residue. Clone size is given for some rows only: seen once, a few or many times, or a class if the clone is expanded.

v_gene: TRBV6-2/TRBV6-3
j_gene: TRBJ2-1
abundance: NA
CDR3aa: CASSKGAGGVREQFF

v_gene: TRBV7-2
j_gene: TRBJ2-3
abundance: once
CDR3aa: CASSSDRGTDTQYF

v_gene: TRBV10-2
j_gene: TRBJ2-3
abundance: NA
CDR3aa: CASSESGTASTDTQYF

v_gene: TRBV19
j_gene: TRBJ1-3
abundance: NA
CDR3aa: CASLGQVGNTIYF

v_gene: TRBV9
j_gene: TRBJ1-5
abundance: NA
CDR3aa: CASSFGTGRTDEPQHF

v_gene: TRBV11-3
j_gene: TRBJ1-1
abundance: NA
CDR3aa: CASSLEQGQNTEAFF

v_gene: TRBV4-1
j_gene: TRBJ2-2
abundance: NA
CDR3aa: CASRRQVRDQNTGELFF

v_gene: TRBV6-5
j_gene: TRBJ1-2
abundance: NA
CDR3aa: CASSKRGVGGYTF

v_gene: TRBV7-7
j_gene: TRBJ2-5
abundance: once
CDR3aa: CASSLSPSSGGWETQYF

v_gene: TRBV5-1
j_gene: TRBJ1-1
abundance: NA
CDR3aa: CASSWDRVKNTEAFF

v_gene: TRBV7-9
j_gene: TRBJ2-7
abundance: NA
CDR3aa: CASSFLYEQYF

v_gene: TRBV11-2
j_gene: TRBJ1-2
abundance: NA
CDR3aa: CASIPIRGSKRYGYTF

v_gene: TRBV10-2
j_gene: TRBJ2-7
abundance: NA
CDR3aa: CASSSAGGNYEQYF

v_gene: TRBV29-1
j_gene: TRBJ2-1
abundance: NA
CDR3aa: CSVSPTSDRVYNEQFF

v_gene: TRBV15
j_gene: TRBJ2-5
abundance: NA
CDR3aa: CATSRVMGEGETQYF

v_gene: TRBV5-5
j_gene: TRBJ1-2
abundance: NA
CDR3aa: CASSLSLDSRSYGYTF

v_gene: TRBV12-3/TRBV12-4
j_gene: TRBJ2-6
abundance: once
CDR3aa: CASSSVKANVLTF

v_gene: TRBV7-3
j_gene: TRBJ1-1
abundance: NA
CDR3aa: CASSRQGSNTEAFF

v_gene: TRBV7-6
j_gene: TRBJ1-2
abundance: NA
CDR3aa: CASSWGQGFVVGGYTF

v_gene: TRBV7-9
j_gene: TRBJ1-2
abundance: NA
CDR3aa: CASSLDHGGYTF

v_gene: TRBV25-1
j_gene: TRBJ1-6
abundance: NA
CDR3aa: CASSEPGTGREPLHF

v_gene: TRBV5-4
j_gene: TRBJ1-1
abundance: NA
CDR3aa: CASSPSGRANTEAFF

v_gene: TRBV10-3
j_gene: TRBJ1-1
abundance: NA
CDR3aa: CATQDSSGTEAFF

v_gene: TRBV7-9
j_gene: TRBJ1-1
abundance: NA
CDR3aa: CASSFEGFDEAFF

v_gene: TRBV7-9
j_gene: TRBJ1-2
abundance: NA
CDR3aa: CASAPGTVGYTF

v_gene: TRBV5-1
j_gene: TRBJ2-5
abundance: NA
CDR3aa: CASWQGGQETQYF

v_gene: TRBV9
j_gene: TRBJ2-7
abundance: NA
CDR3aa: CASSVSIGTGSDEQYF

v_gene: TRBV9
j_gene: TRBJ1-6
abundance: NA
CDR3aa: CASSVAGSSYNSPLHF

v_gene: TRBV3-1/TRBV3-2
j_gene: TRBJ2-1
abundance: NA
CDR3aa: CASSQVALGTGGNNEQFF

v_gene: TRBV11-3
j_gene: TRBJ2-1
abundance: NA
CDR3aa: CASSKRLASEQFF

v_gene: TRBV2
j_gene: TRBJ1-1
abundance: NA
CDR3aa: CATSSGTGSWSTEAFF

v_gene: TRBV18
j_gene: TRBJ1-2
abundance: NA
CDR3aa: CASSPSGNYGYTF

v_gene: TRBV7-2
j_gene: TRBJ2-7
abundance: few
CDR3aa: CASSLGPSGRTTSYEQYF

v_gene: TRBV7-3
j_gene: TRBJ2-1
abundance: NA
CDR3aa: CASSLQAGGIYNEQFF

v_gene: TRBV28
j_gene: TRBJ2-7
abundance: NA
CDR3aa: CASSSPTSPEQYF

v_gene: TRBV10-1
j_gene: TRBJ2-3
abundance: NA
CDR3aa: CASSTRQGVADTQYF

v_gene: TRBV25-1
j_gene: TRBJ2-7
abundance: NA
CDR3aa: CAKQGLGQGRGRFYEQYF

v_gene: TRBV19
j_gene: TRBJ2-5
abundance: NA
CDR3aa: CASSIRGEETQYF

v_gene: TRBV5-1
j_gene: TRBJ1-1
abundance: few
CDR3aa: CASSLAGQVVGTEAFF

v_gene: TRBV3-1/TRBV3-2
j_gene: TRBJ2-3
abundance: NA
CDR3aa: CASSRGTSGGIPTDTQYF

v_gene: TRBV19
j_gene: TRBJ2-1
abundance: once
CDR3aa: CASSMARVSYNEQFF

v_gene: TRBV19
j_gene: TRBJ2-3
abundance: NA
CDR3aa: CASITGHSSTDTQYF

v_gene: TRBV18
j_gene: TRBJ2-1
abundance: once
CDR3aa: CASSPIAGSYNEQFF

v_gene: TRBV19
j_gene: TRBJ1-3
abundance: NA
CDR3aa: CASTPEEGSGNTIYF

v_gene: TRBV6-7
j_gene: TRBJ1-2
abundance: NA
CDR3aa: CASSYTPWEGPF

v_gene: TRBV21-1
j_gene: TRBJ1-6
abundance: NA
CDR3aa: CASSTQGQTGSPLHF

v_gene: TRBV6-1
j_gene: TRBJ2-6
abundance: NA
CDR3aa: CASSGDRPSGANVLTF

v_gene: TRBV3-1/TRBV3-2
j_gene: TRBJ1-1
abundance: NA
CDR3aa: CANSRLDRASEAFF

v_gene: TRBV19
j_gene: TRBJ2-1
abundance: NA
CDR3aa: CASSDGGGANEQFF

v_gene: TRBV7-9
j_gene: TRBJ2-7
abundance: once
CDR3aa: CASSPESSGDEQYF

v_gene: TRBV9
j_gene: TRBJ2-1
abundance: NA
CDR3aa: CASSAWGDRSSYNEQFF

v_gene: TRBV9
j_gene: TRBJ2-7
abundance: NA
CDR3aa: CASSVDVRPGEQYF

v_gene: TRBV19
j_gene: TRBJ2-2
abundance: once
CDR3aa: CASMAGLAVTGELFF

v_gene: TRBV11-2
j_gene: TRBJ2-6
abundance: NA
CDR3aa: CASSSPVAGANVLTF

v_gene: TRBV9
j_gene: TRBJ2-1
abundance: NA
CDR3aa: CASSVTLYNEQFF

v_gene: TRBV7-9
j_gene: TRBJ2-1
abundance: NA
CDR3aa: CASSLAGGRNEQFF

v_gene: TRBV25-1
j_gene: TRBJ2-3
abundance: NA
CDR3aa: CASRYSGGGHTQYF

v_gene: TRBV2
j_gene: TRBJ2-2
abundance: NA
CDR3aa: CASSEQANTGELFF

v_gene: TRBV25-1
j_gene: TRBJ2-7
abundance: NA
CDR3aa: CASSAAGGAEYEQYF

v_gene: TRBV19
j_gene: TRBJ2-7
abundance: few
CDR3aa: CASSKAAGRAYEQYF